This TCR beta chain was observed in a study of beta chain features in type 1 diabetes. Since all of the isolated RNA was reverse transcribed, expressed TCRB transcripts were what got sequenced. There were some 3.6 million reads on average in the naive, central memory and regulatory T cell samples. TCRdb's copy holds only in-frame clones and misses some; the assay was immunoSEQ multiplex PCR. This table has hundreds of thousands of clones, about 15% appearing once. Donors contributed one heparinised blood draw apiece, averaging about 116 mL. This CDR3 contains 14 residues. Deletions cut 0 bases from V and 1 base from J, with 4 bases between. CDR1 is PRHDT and CDR2 is FYEKMQ in the germline V gene (reference sequence). Study observations and caveats: Type 1 diabetes patients had TCRB CDR3s that were shorter (moderately but significantly so) in all four CD4+ subsets. In type 1 diabetes patients, VDJ junctions had fewer insertions; deletions at these junctions were more frequent.

Details on this clone: Its specificity is unknown.

Sample: central memory CD4+ T cells from blood. The chain carries TRBV13 and TRBJ1-5, with D unresolved. The receptor comes from a man aged 25-40 years in good health. CDR3 sequence: CASSLGASNQPQHF. The CDR3, as DNA: TGTGCCAGCAGCTTAGGAGCGAGCAATCAGCCCCAGCATTTT.